This T cell receptor (beta chain) was obtained from a study of CD8 T cells in Susac syndrome. Study in general: Treatment status at blood draw for the Susac syndrome patients was therapy-naive, corticosteroids, or intravenous immunoglobulin alone.

The CDR3 consists of 15 residues. Germline CDR1 and CDR2: SGHRS and YFSETQ. V lost 4 bases and J lost 1, with 14 bases in between. Random hexamers served to reverse transcribe roughly 0.45 to 1 ug RNA. Via MiXCR, TCRdb re-called the immunoSEQ multiplex PCR reads, giving one row per CDR3 protein. The sample carries roughly 88,000 distinct CDR3 sequences, 95% to 96% recorded once. This chain links TRBV5-1 with TRBJ2-5, with D tentatively TRBD2 (6 bases). This receptor was taken from a human donor with Susac syndrome. The sample consisted of CD8+ T cells from PBMCs. CDR3 loop: CASSLAAGSQETQYF. DNA of the CDR3: TGCGCCAGCAGCCTGGCAGCGGGTTCCCAAGAGACCCAGTACTTC.